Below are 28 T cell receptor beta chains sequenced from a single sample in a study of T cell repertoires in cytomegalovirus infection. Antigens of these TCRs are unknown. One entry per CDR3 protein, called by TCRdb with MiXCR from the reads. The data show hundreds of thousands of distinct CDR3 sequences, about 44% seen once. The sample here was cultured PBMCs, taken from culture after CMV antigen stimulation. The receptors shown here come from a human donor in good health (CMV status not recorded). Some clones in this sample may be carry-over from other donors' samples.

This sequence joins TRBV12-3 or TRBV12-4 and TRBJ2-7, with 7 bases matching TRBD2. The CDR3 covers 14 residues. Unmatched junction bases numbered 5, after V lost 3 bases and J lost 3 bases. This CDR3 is CASSFTSAGYEQYF. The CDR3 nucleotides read TGTGCCAGCAGTTTCACTAGCGCAGGCTACGAGCAGTACTTC.

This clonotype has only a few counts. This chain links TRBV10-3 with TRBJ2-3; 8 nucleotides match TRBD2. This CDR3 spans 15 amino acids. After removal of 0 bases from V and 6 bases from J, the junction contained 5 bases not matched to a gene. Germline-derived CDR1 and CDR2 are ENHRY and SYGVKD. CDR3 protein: CAISESRRGGDTQYF. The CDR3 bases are TGTGCCATCAGTGAGTCGAGACGGGGGGGTGATACGCAGTATTTT.

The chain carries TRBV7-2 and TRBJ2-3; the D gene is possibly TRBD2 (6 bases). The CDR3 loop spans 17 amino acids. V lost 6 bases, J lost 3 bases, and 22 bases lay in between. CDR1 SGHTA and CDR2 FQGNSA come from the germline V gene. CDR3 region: CASSPNGWRAATDTQYF. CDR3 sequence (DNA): TGTGCCAGCAGTCCAAACGGTTGGAGGGCCGCGACAGATACGCAGTATTTT.

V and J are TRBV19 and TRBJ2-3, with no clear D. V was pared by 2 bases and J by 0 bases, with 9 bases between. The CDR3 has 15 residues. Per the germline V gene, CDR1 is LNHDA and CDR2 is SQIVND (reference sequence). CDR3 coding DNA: TGTGCCAGTAGTATACGGCAGGCGAGCACAGATACGCAGTATTTT. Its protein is CASSIRQASTDTQYF.

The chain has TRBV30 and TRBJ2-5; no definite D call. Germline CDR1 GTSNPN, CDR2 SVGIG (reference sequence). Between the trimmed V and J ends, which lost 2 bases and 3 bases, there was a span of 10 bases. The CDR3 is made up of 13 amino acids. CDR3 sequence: CAWSTFWEETQYF. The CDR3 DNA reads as TGTGCCTGGAGTACCTTCTGGGAAGAGACCCAGTACTTC. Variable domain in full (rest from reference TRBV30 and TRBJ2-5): SQTIHQWPATLVQPVGSPLSLECTVEGTSNPNLYWYRQAAGRGLQLLFYSVGIGQISSEVPQNLSASRPQDRQFILSSKKLLLSDSGFYLCAWSTFWEETQYFGPGTRLLVL.

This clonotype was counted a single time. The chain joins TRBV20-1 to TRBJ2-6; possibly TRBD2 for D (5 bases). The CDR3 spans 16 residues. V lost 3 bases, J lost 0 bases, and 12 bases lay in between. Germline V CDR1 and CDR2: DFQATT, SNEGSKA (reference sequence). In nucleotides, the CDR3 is TGCAGTGCTAGTGAGAGGGCCAACTCTGGGGCCAACGTCCTGACTTTC. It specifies CSASERANSGANVLTF.

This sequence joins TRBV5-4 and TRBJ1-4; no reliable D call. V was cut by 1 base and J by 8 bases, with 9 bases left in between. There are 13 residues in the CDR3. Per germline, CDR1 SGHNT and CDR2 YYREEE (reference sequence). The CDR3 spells CASSLTQEEKLFF. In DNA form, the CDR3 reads TGTGCCAGCAGCTTGACTCAGGAGGAAAAACTGTTTTTT. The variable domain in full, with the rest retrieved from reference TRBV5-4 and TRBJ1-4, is ETGVTQSPTHLIKTRGQQVTLRCSSQSGHNTVSWYQQALGQGPQFIFQYYREEENGRGNFPPRFSGLQFPNYSSELNVNALELDDSALYLCASSLTQEEKLFFGSGTQLSVL.

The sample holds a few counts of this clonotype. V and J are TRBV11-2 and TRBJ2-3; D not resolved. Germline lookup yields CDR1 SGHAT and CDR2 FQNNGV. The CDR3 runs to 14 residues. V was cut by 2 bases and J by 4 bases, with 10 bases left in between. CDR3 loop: CASSLNHIADTQYF. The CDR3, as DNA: TGTGCCAGCAGCTTAAACCATATCGCAGATACGCAGTATTTT. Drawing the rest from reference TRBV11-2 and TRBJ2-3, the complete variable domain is EAGVAQSPRYKIIEKRQSVAFWCNPISGHATLYWYQQILGQGPKLLIQFQNNGVVDDSQLPKDRFSAERLKGVDSTLKIQPAKLEDSAVYLCASSLNHIADTQYFGPGTRLTVL.

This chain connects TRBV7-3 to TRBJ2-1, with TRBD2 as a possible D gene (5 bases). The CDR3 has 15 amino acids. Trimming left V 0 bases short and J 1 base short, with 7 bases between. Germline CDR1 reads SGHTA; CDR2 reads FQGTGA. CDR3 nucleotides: TGTGCCAGCAGCTTAACGACGGGATCCTACAATGAGCAGTTCTTC. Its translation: CASSLTTGSYNEQFF.

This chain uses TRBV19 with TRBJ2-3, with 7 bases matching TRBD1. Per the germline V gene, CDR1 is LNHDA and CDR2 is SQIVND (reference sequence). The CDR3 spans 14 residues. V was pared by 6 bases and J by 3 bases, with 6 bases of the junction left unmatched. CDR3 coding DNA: TGTGCCAGTAGCCGGGACAGCGTAACAGATACGCAGTATTTT. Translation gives CASSRDSVTDTQYF.

CDR3 bases: TGTGCCAGCAGTTGGGATCAGACAGGGAATTCACCCCTCCACTTT. Protein product: CASSWDQTGNSPLHF. The chain joins TRBV27 to TRBJ1-6, with 7 bases fitting TRBD1. Unmatched junction bases numbered 7, after V lost 4 bases and J lost 7 bases. The CDR3 sequence is 15 residues long. The V gene's germline CDR1 is MNHEY and CDR2 SMNVEV (reference sequence).

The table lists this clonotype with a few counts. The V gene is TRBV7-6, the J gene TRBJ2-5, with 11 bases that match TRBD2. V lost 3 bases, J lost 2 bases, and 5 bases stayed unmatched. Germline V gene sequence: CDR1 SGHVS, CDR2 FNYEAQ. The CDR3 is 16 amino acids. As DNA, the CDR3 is TGTGCCAGCAGCTTCTTAGCGGGGGGGGGACAAGAGACCCAGTACTTC. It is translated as CASSFLAGGGQETQYF.

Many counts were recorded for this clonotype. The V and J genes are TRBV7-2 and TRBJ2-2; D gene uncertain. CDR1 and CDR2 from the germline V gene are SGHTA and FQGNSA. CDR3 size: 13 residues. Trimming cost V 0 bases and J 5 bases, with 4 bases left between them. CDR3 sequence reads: CASSLARTGELFF. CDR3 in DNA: TGTGCCAGCAGCTTAGCTAGAACCGGGGAGCTGTTTTTT.

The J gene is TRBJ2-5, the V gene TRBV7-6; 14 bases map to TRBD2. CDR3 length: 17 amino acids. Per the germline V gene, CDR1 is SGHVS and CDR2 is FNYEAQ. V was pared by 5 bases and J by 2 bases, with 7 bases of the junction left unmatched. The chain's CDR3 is CASSPGGLAGGQETQYF. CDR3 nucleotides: TGTGCCAGCAGCCCAGGAGGACTAGCGGGAGGACAAGAGACCCAGTACTTC. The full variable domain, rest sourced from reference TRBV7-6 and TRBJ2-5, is GAGVSQSPRYKVTKRGQDVALRCDPISGHVSLYWYRQALGQGPEFLTYFNYEAQQDKSGLPNDRFSAERPEGSISTLTIQRTEQRDSAMYRCASSPGGLAGGQETQYFGPGTRLLVL.

CDR3 bases: TGTGCCAGCAGCTCGCAACCGGGACAGGGCACAGATACGCAGTATTTT. Amino acids: CASSSQPGQGTDTQYF. The gene calls are TRBV5-4 and TRBJ2-3, with 8 positions matching TRBD1. The CDR3 consists of 16 residues. The junction had 7 bases not matched to a gene; V was cut back by 3 bases and J by 1 base. Germline CDR1 SGHNT, CDR2 YYREEE (reference sequence).

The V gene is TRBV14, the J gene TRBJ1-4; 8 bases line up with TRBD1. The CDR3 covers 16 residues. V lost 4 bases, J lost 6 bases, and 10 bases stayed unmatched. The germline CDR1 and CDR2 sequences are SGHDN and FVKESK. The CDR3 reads CASSRGSRQGYEKLFF. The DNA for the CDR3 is TGTGCCAGCAGCCGTGGTAGCCGACAGGGGTATGAAAAACTGTTTTTT. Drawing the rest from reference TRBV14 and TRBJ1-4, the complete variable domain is EAGVTQFPSHSVIEKGQTVTLRCDPISGHDNLYWYRRVMGKEIKFLLHFVKESKQDESGMPNNRFLAERTGGTYSTLKVQPAELEDSGVYFCASSRGSRQGYEKLFFGSGTQLSVL.

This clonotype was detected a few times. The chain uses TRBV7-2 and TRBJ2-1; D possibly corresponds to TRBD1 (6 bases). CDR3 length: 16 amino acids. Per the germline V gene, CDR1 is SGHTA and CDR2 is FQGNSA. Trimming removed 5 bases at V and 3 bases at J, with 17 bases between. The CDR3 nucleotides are TGTGCCAGCAGCCGACAAGCCGGGACATACTACAATGAGCAGTTCTTC. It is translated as CASSRQAGTYYNEQFF.

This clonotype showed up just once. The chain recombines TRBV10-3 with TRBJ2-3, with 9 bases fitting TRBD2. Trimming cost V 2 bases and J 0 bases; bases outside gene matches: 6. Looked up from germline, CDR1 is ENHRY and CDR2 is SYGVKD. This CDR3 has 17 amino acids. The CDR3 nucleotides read TGTGCCATCAGTGAGCGTATAGCGGGGGAAAGCACAGATACGCAGTATTTT. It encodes CAISERIAGESTDTQYF.

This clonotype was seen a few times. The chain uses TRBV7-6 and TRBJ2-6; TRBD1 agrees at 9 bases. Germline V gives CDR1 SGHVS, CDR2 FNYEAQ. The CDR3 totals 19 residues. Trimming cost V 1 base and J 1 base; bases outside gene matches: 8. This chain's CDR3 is CASSLDVWTGASGANVLTF. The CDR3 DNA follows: TGTGCCAGCAGCTTAGACGTCTGGACAGGGGCATCTGGGGCCAACGTCCTGACTTTC.

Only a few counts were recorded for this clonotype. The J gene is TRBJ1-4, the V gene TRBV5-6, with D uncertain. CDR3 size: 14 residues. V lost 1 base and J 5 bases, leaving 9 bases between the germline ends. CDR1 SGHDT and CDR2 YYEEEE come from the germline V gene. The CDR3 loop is CASSLSSWNEKLFF. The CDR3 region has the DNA TGTGCCAGCAGCTTGTCCAGTTGGAATGAAAAACTGTTTTTT.

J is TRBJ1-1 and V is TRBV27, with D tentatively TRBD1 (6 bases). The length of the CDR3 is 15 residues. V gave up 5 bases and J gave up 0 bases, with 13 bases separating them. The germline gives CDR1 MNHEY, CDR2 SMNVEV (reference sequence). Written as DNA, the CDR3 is TGTGCCAGCAGTCTCGGTTGGACAGTGAACACTGAAGCTTTCTTT. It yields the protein CASSLGWTVNTEAFF.

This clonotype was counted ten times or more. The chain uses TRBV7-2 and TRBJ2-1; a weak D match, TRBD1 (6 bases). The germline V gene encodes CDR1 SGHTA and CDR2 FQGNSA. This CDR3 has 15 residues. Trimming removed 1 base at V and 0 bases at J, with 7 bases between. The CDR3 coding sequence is TGTGCCAGCAGCTTAGGAGGGGGCTCCTACAATGAGCAGTTCTTC. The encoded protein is CASSLGGGSYNEQFF.

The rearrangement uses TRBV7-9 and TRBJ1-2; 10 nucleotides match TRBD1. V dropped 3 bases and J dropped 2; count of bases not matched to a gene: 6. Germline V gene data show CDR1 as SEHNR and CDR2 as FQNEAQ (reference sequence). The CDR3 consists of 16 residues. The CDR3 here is CASSFMDRGSNYGYTF. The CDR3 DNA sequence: TGTGCCAGCAGCTTTATGGACAGGGGGAGCAACTATGGCTACACCTTC.

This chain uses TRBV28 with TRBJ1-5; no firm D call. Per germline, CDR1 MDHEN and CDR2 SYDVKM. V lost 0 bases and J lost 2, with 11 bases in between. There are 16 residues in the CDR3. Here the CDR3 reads CASSLWAAIGNQPQHF. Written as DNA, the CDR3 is TGTGCCAGCAGTTTATGGGCTGCGATAGGCAATCAGCCCCAGCATTTT.

CDR3 DNA sequence: TGTGCCAGTAGGGGGGGAATGGAAGGCTACACCTTC. It encodes CASRGGMEGYTF. This chain connects TRBV28 to TRBJ1-2, with a weak D call TRBD1 (6 bases). Per germline, CDR1 MDHEN and CDR2 SYDVKM. V lost 9 bases to trimming and J lost 8 bases, with 16 bases between them. This CDR3 contains 12 residues.

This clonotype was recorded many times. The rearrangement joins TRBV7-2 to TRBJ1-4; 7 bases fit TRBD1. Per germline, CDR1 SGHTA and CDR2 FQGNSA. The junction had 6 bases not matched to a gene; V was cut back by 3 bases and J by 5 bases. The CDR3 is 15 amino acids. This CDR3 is CASSFQGGGNEKLFF. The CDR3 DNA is TGTGCCAGCAGCTTCCAGGGGGGCGGAAATGAAAAACTGTTTTTT.

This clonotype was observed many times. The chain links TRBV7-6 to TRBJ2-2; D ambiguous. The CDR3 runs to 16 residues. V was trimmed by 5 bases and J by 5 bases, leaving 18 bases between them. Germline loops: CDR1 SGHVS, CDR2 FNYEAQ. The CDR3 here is CASSPEVRTRTGELFF. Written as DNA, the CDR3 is TGTGCCAGCAGCCCAGAGGTCAGGACGAGGACCGGGGAGCTGTTTTTT.

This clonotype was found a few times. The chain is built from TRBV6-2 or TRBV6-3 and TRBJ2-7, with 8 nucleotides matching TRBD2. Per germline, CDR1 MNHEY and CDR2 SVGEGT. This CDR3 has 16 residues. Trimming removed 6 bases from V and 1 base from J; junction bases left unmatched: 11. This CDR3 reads CASSYGAGVVSYEQYF. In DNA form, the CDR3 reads TGTGCCAGCAGCTATGGAGCGGGAGTTGTATCCTACGAGCAGTACTTC.